Listed below are T cell receptor beta chains from one sample, sequenced in a study of read filtering for tumor transcriptome and immune sequencing. TCRdb re-called the reads through MiXCR, storing one row per CDR3 protein. The table has about 130,000 distinct CDR3 sequences, approximately 12% seen once. The sample taken for sequencing was a population of CD138-negative cells sorted from bone marrow. The receptor source for this set is a donor aged 40 or over with multiple myeloma. Each CDR3 is given with its conserved first and last residue. The D gene is left open where the match is weak. Clone size is shown for a subset of rows, as once, few, many or a class of expanded clone.

clone size	V gene	D gene	J gene	CDR3 DNA	CDR3 protein
many	TRBV5-6	NA	TRBJ2-7	TGTGCCAGCAGCAGGGACCGCTACGAGCAGTACTTC	CASSRDRYEQYF
many	TRBV18	TRBD1	TRBJ1-1	TGTGCCAGCTCACCATGGCAGGGGGAAGTAGCTTTCTTT	CASSPWQGEVAFF
NA	TRBV7-9	NA	TRBJ2-7	TGTGCCAGCAGCTTAGCAGAATTCTACGAGCAGTACTTC	CASSLAEFYEQYF
many	TRBV28	NA	TRBJ2-7	TGTGCCAGCAGTTTACCCCGGGGCGGAACCTACGAGCAGTACTTC	CASSLPRGGTYEQYF
NA	TRBV7-2	TRBD2	TRBJ2-3	TGTGCCAGTAAGACTAGCGGGGGTGATACGCAGTATTTT	CASKTSGGDTQYF
few	TRBV3-1	NA	TRBJ2-1	TGTGCCAGCAGCCAAGATTTAAGTGAGCAGTTCTTC	CASSQDLSEQFF
many	TRBV20-1	TRBD1	TRBJ2-1	TGCAGTGCTCCTCGCTTAGGACAGGGGATGGACAATGAGCAGTTCTTC	CSAPRLGQGMDNEQFF
NA	TRBV28	NA	TRBJ2-2	TGTGCCAGCAGTCTCGATCTAGCGACGAACACCGGGGAGCTGTTTTTT	CASSLDLATNTGELFF
NA	TRBV7-9	TRBD2	TRBJ2-5	TGTGCCAGCAGCCTTAGTAGCGGGGAGGGGAAGACCCAGTACTTC	CASSLSSGEGKTQYF
many	TRBV7-2	NA	TRBJ2-4	TGTGCCAGCAGCTTAGACTCCCCGAACATTCAGTACTTC	CASSLDSPNIQYF
many	TRBV12-3/TRBV12-4	TRBD1	TRBJ1-1	TGTGCCAGCATAAGGACAGGGGCATACACTGAAGCTTTCTTT	CASIRTGAYTEAFF